This T cell receptor beta chain was recovered during a study of graft-versus-host responses after intestinal transplantation. Sequencing used immunoSEQ multiplex PCR; TCRdb keeps in-frame clones, though not all of them. The table includes 15,000 or so clones, just under 30% detected once. This clone is deemed medium-sized. Trimming removed 6 bases from V and 6 bases from J, with 11 bases in between. Germline V lookup: CDR1 MNHEY, CDR2 SVGAGI. The CDR3 runs 12 residues. Sample: alloreactive CD4+ T cells from a mixed lymphocyte reaction culture, taken before intestinal transplant. Subset defined: CFSE-low proliferating T cells sorted from roughly six-day pre-transplant mixed lymphocyte reaction (GvH or HvG direction). This clonotype was obtained from a human patient who received an intestinal transplant. V and J are TRBV6-5 and TRBJ1-2; D call uncertain. CDR3: CASSRTGDGYTF. The CDR3 bases are TGTGCCAGCAGCCGGACTGGCGATGGCTACACCTTC.